The clone carrying this TCR beta chain was seen repeatedly, ten times or more. This record comes from a study of Graves' ophthalmopathy and Graves' hyperthyroidism. Study in general: Before any treatment was given, at initial diagnosis, peripheral blood was collected.

As the template, RNA transcripts were used to amplify TCR beta CDR3 regions. RT-PCR in the first round used HTBI primers; a second-round multiplex PCR followed. TCRdb re-called the multiplex PCR reads through MiXCR, storing one row per CDR3 protein. The sample has a few hundred thousand distinct CDR3 sequences, about 18% seen once. This receptor was identified in an adult woman with stable Graves' hyperthyroidism. Specimen: peripheral blood.

The CDR3 spells CAISESPDRGDEQYF. As DNA, the CDR3 is TGTGCCATCAGTGAGTCGCCGGACAGGGGCGACGAGCAGTACTTC. This chain links TRBV10-3 with TRBJ2-7, with TRBD1 matching 9 bases. The CDR3 consists of 15 residues. Germline assignment: CDR1 ENHRY and CDR2 SYGVKD. The ends lost 0 bases at V and 5 bases at J; junction bases unmatched: 5.